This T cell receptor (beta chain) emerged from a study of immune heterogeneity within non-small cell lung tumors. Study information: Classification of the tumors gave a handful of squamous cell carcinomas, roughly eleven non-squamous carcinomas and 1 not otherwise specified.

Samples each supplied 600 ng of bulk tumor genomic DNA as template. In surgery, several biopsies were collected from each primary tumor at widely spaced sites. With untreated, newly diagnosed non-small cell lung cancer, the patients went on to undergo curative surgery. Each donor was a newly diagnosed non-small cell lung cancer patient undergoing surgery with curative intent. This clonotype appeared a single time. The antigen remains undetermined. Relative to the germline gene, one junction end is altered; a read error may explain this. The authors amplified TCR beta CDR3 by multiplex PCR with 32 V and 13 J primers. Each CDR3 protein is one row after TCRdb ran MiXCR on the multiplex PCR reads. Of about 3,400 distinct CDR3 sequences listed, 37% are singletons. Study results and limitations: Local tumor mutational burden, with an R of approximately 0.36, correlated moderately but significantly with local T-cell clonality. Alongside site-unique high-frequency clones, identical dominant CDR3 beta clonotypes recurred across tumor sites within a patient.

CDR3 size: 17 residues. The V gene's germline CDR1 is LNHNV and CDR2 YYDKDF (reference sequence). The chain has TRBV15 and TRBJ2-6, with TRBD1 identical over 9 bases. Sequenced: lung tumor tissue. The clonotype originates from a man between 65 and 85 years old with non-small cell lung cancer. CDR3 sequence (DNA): TGTGCCACCAGCATAGGACAGGGGAGCTCTGGGGCCAACGTCCTGGCTTTC. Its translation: CATSIGQGSSGANVLAF.